Described below is a single T cell receptor (beta chain) sequence and its context. Which antigen it targets is not known. The sample holds no much larger clone one base away, and base qualities are not on file. The sample is drawn from a study of T cell repertoires in cytomegalovirus infection (dated by TCRdb to the late 2010s). Background on the whole study: The peptide stimulations were aimed at well-studied HLA-B-restricted epitopes as well as recently identified HLA-C-restricted CMV epitopes, whose presentation resists viral immunomodulation. Donor HLA type was relevant to the analysis, because carriage of CMV infection together with the matching HLA type was indicated by public TCR beta signatures. Study-wide findings and limitations: In both this cohort and an independent roughly 330-donor cohort, the cumulative frequency of public TCR beta family members distinguished carriers of CMV infection plus the relevant HLA type. The ex vivo response was dominated by HLA-C-restricted CMV-specific TCR beta clonotypes, which also provided the single most frequent clonotype in two of eight donors.

This sample's treatment or condition label indicates: in vitro stimulation with specific CMV peptide epitopes to enrich CMV-specific T cells. Reading from cysteine to phenylalanine, the CDR3 counts 11 amino acids. The entry retains the CDR3 DNA only, 33 bases that are in frame from base 1. At the junction V is shortened by 4 bases and J by 3 bases, with 3 bases in between. As encoded in the germline V gene, CDR1 is MDHEN while CDR2 is SYDVKM. Instrument on record: Illumina HiSeq 1500. TCRdb reworked the public reads: Q25 trimming with fastp, MiXCR clone assembly, productive beta chains retained. Rows are unified per CDR3 protein, each entry keeping the most common DNA and genes. In all, the sample holds 80,000 or so distinct CDR3 sequences, and about 24% of those were seen once. The leading ten clones occupy roughly 45% of the sample.

The rearranged segments are TRBV28 and TRBJ2-5; there is no confident call for the D gene. The receptor comes from a human donor in good health (CMV status not recorded). Some clones in this sample may be carry-over from other donors' samples. The sequences come from CD8+ T cells from cultured PBMCs, collected from culture after CMV antigen stimulation. The bases are TGTGCCAGCAGTTGGAAAGAGACCCAGTACTTC. This codes for CASSWKETQYF.